This T cell receptor beta chain was recorded in a study of T cell responses to AZD1222 COVID-19 vaccine. Here immunoSEQ multiplex PCR was the method, and the copy in TCRdb shows in-frame clones only, minus some. Altogether about 150,000 clones are present, roughly 87% being singletons, with the ten largest covering about 4.7%. Study-wide points: Increases in Spike-specific TCR breadth and depth were seen after two AZD1222 doses.

This clone was detected once. Antigen: not known. The clonotype was recovered from an adult in good health. The source material was peripheral blood, sampled on day 0 of AZD1222 vaccination.

The CDR3 DNA is TGTGCCAGCAGTATGGACATCTATAATTCACCCCTCCACTTT. It codes for CASSMDIYNSPLHF. V is TRBV27 and J is TRBJ1-6; tentatively, D is TRBD1 (5 bases). The ends were cut back, 5 bases at V and 3 bases at J, with 8 bases in the middle. The CDR3 extends over 14 amino acids. The germline V gene has CDR1 MNHEY and CDR2 SMNVEV (reference sequence).